Sequencing of this TCR beta chain was carried out in a study of blood T cell repertoires in COVID-19. Study summary: The analysed material was cDNA or gDNA that came from T cells, B-cell-depleted T cells, or PBMCs.

Clinical history reported by participants formed the basis on which cohorts were assigned. This clone turned up a few times. The same CDR3 is also encoded by other DNA sequences in this sample. The CDR3 contains 13 residues. Trimming stripped 8 bases from V and 2 bases from J, with 12 bases between. Germline V gives CDR1 SNHLY, CDR2 FYNNEI. The repertoire was sequenced with immunoSEQ multiplex PCR; TCRdb's copy has only in-frame clones and lacks some. Here the sample spans roughly 250,000 clones, approximately 91% being singletons. The clonotype comes from a woman aged 40 to 50 with acute COVID-19. The sequenced sample was PBMCs or T cells enriched from blood (not recorded which). The chain combines TRBV2 with TRBJ2-5; TRBD2 might be the D (6 bases). CDR3 DNA: TGTGCCAGCCGGGTGGGGGGACAAGAGACCCAGTACTTC. As protein: CASRVGGQETQYF.